This is a list of T cell receptor beta chains from one sample in a study of OX40 agonist ivuxolimab in advanced cancers. The data were produced by immunoSEQ multiplex PCR, yet TCRdb's version contains in-frame clones alone and is incomplete. The repertoire holds more than 85,000 clones, about 89% seen once, with 1.5% to 2% in the top ten. Specimen: CD4+ or CD8+ T cells sorted from blood, collected in a trial of the OX40 agonist ivuxolimab. Source of these receptors: an adult with an advanced solid tumor such as melanoma, head and neck, liver or kidney cancer. Both conserved end residues are part of each CDR3. A D gene is named only where the DNA matches it firmly. Expanded clones are given a class, and other clones once, few, many or no size at all.

>TRBV27|.|.|TRBJ2-1
TGTGCCAGCAGTCGCGCGGGGTCCAGGGAGCAGTTCTTC
CASSRAGSREQFF
>TRBV4-2|.|.|TRBJ1-2
TGTGCCAGCAGCCAAGATCCTGGGGTGAACTATGGCTACACCTTC
CASSQDPGVNYGYTF
>TRBV6-1|.|.|TRBJ1-2
TGTGCCAGCAGTCTACCGGGACCCAGCTCGGATGGCTACACCTTC
CASSLPGPSSDGYTF
>TRBV28|.|.|TRBJ1-2
TGTGCCAGCCAGGCTCCAGGACAAGGGGCATGGGGCTACACCTTC
CASQAPGQGAWGYTF
>TRBV4-3|.|.|TRBJ2-7
TGCGCCAGCAGCCAAGACGGACGGACCTACGAGCAGTACTTC
CASSQDGRTYEQYF
>TRBV14|.|TRBD1|TRBJ1-4
TGTGCCAGCAGGAAGACAGGGTACAATGAAAAACTGTTTTTT
CASRKTGYNEKLFF
>TRBV4-1|.|.|TRBJ2-5
TGCGCCAGCAGCAAAGACCCCCTGCAAGAGACCCAGTACTTC
CASSKDPLQETQYF
>TRBV6-1|.|.|TRBJ2-7
TGTGCCAGCAGTCAGTTAGACTCCAGCTCCTACGAGCAGTACTTC
CASSQLDSSSYEQYF
>TRBV4-2|once|.|TRBJ2-7
TGTGCCAGCAGCCAAGATCCTTCGACACCCTACGAGCAGTACTTC
CASSQDPSTPYEQYF
>TRBV18|.|TRBD1|TRBJ2-1
TGTGCCAGCTCACCTACAGGGGGCGCCTACAATGAGCAGTTCTTC
CASSPTGGAYNEQFF
>TRBV6-1|.|.|TRBJ2-2
TGTGCCAGCAGTTCAATCGGGGAGCTGTTTTTT
CASSSIGELFF
>TRBV18|.|TRBD1|TRBJ1-2
TGTGCCAGCTCACCACCGGAGGGACAGGGGGGATCTGGCTACACCTTC
CASSPPEGQGGSGYTF
>TRBV9|.|.|TRBJ2-7
TGTGCCAGCAGCGTAGCACAGGGTGGCTACGAGCAGTACTTC
CASSVAQGGYEQYF
>TRBV28|.|TRBD2|TRBJ2-4
TGTGCCAGCAGTTTCGGGGGGGCTGCCAAAAACATTCAGTACTTC
CASSFGGAAKNIQYF
>TRBV11-3|.|.|TRBJ1-1
TGTGCCAGCAGCCCTCCCCTAGCCGGGACTGAAGCTTTCTTT
CASSPPLAGTEAFF
>TRBV5-4|.|TRBD2|TRBJ2-1
TGTGCCAGCAGCTTGGGGGCGAGCGGGATGAACAATGAGCAGTTCTTC
CASSLGASGMNNEQFF
>TRBV28|.|.|TRBJ1-6
TGTGCCAGCAGTCGCGACGGTAGGAATTCACCCCTCCACTTT
CASSRDGRNSPLHF
>TRBV30|.|TRBD1|TRBJ1-2
TGTGCCTGGAGTGTACCCGGACAGGAAGATTTC
CAWSVPGQEDF
>TRBV19|.|TRBD2|TRBJ2-2
TGTGCCAGTAGTATAGAAGTGTGGCTAGCGGACGGGGAGCTGTTTTTT
CASSIEVWLADGELFF
>TRBV5-1|.|TRBD2|TRBJ2-3
TGCGCCAGCAGCAAAGCGGGAGGCACAGATACGCAGTATTTT
CASSKAGGTDTQYF
>TRBV6-5|.|.|TRBJ2-1
TGTGCCAGCAGTTACTCCGGACGCCGAGGAAATGAGCAGTTCTTC
CASSYSGRRGNEQFF
>TRBV28|.|TRBD2|TRBJ2-3
TGTGCCAGCAGTTTACGGACTAGCTTAGATACGCAGTATTTT
CASSLRTSLDTQYF
>TRBV7-2|.|TRBD1|TRBJ1-1
TGTGCCAGCAGCGCCCAAGGGGGCGCGGGGAACACTGAAGCTTTCTTT
CASSAQGGAGNTEAFF
>TRBV4-3|.|.|TRBJ1-5
TGCGCCAGCAGCCCTTCGACTTGGTCTAATCAGCCCCAGCATTTT
CASSPSTWSNQPQHF
>TRBV29-1|.|.|TRBJ2-1
TGCAGCGTTGTGCGTCAGCTTGAGCAGTTCTTC
CSVVRQLEQFF
>TRBV2|.|.|TRBJ1-5
TGTGCCAGCGTTCCGGGAGATGGCAATCAGCCCCAGCATTTT
CASVPGDGNQPQHF
>TRBV4-2|.|.|TRBJ2-2
TGTGCCAGCAGCCAAGATACAGCGCGAACCGGGGAGCTGTTTTTT
CASSQDTARTGELFF
>TRBV18|.|.|TRBJ1-1
TGTGCCAGCTCAGCTGACACCCCTGAAGCTTTCTTT
CASSADTPEAFF
>TRBV29-1|.|TRBD2|TRBJ2-1
TGCAGCGTGGCGACTAGCAGTAGTGAGCAGTTCTTC
CSVATSSSEQFF
>TRBV2|.|.|TRBJ1-2
TGTGCCAGCAGCGCCCGGCTGGGTTCTAACTATGGCTACACCTTC
CASSARLGSNYGYTF
>TRBV7-2|.|.|TRBJ2-1
TGTGCCAGCAGAGGGGACGCGACGAGCTCCTACAATGAGCAGTTCTTC
CASRGDATSSYNEQFF
>TRBV4-2|.|.|TRBJ2-7
TGTGCCAGCAGCCAAGATCTGGTGCGCCCCTACGAGCAGTACTTC
CASSQDLVRPYEQYF
>TRBV19|.|.|TRBJ2-2
TGTGCCAGTAGTCGGGGCGGGAACACCGGGGAGCTGTTTTTT
CASSRGGNTGELFF
>TRBV6-8|few|.|TRBJ2-7
TGTGCCAGCAGTTACTCCGCCCGCAGAATCGGGCCGGATTACGAGCAGTACTTC
CASSYSARRIGPDYEQYF
>TRBV7-2|few|.|TRBJ1-2
TGTGCCAGCAGCCCATGGACGGGGGCCTATGGCTACACCTTC
CASSPWTGAYGYTF
>TRBV5-1|.|.|TRBJ2-3
TGCGCCAGCAGCTATCCTCGGGGGAGCACAGATACGCAGTATTTT
CASSYPRGSTDTQYF
>TRBV9|once|TRBD2|TRBJ2-1
TGTGCCAGCAGCGTAGCTGATTTGAGGGTAGCGGGAGGGAGGTATGAGCAGTTCTTC
CASSVADLRVAGGRYEQFF
>TRBV5-4|.|TRBD2|TRBJ2-2
TGTGCCAGCAGCCAGGCGCGTAGCGGGGCTACCGGGGAGCTGTTTTTT
CASSQARSGATGELFF
>TRBV9|.|.|TRBJ1-2
TGTGCCAGCAGCCACCGACAGTATGGCTACACCTTC
CASSHRQYGYTF
>TRBV10-2|.|.|TRBJ2-2
TGCGCCGCGGGGCGCAGGGGCGTTGGCACCGGGGAGCTGTTTTTT
CAAGRRGVGTGELFF
>TRBV28|.|TRBD1|TRBJ2-7
TGTGCCAGCAGCCGTCGGACAGGGATTTACGAGCAGTACTTC
CASSRRTGIYEQYF
>TRBV5-8|.|TRBD2|TRBJ2-7
TGTGCCAGCAGCCGAGCGGGAGAGCAGTACTTC
CASSRAGEQYF